The text below deals with one T cell receptor beta chain. What it recognizes is unknown. The data belong to a study of PD-1 blockade in classical Hodgkin lymphoma. Measured with immunoSEQ multiplex PCR; TCRdb has only the in-frame clones, and not every one. The sample holds some 45,000 clones, more than 70% seen once. Time point given: cycle 4 day 1 (C4D1), after 6 weeks of nivolumab. There was relapse after autologous stem cell transplantation in every patient, and there was variation in brentuximab vedotin exposure. Notes on the study in general: A reduction in baseline TCR diversity was reportedly seen in newly diagnosed patients relative to healthy donors.

This material consisted of peripheral blood mononuclear cells (PBMCs), taken before the fourth cycle of nivolumab. The receptor was derived from a human donor with classical Hodgkin lymphoma.

This CDR3 is CASSATDSNQPQHF. CDR3 nucleotides: TGTGCCAGCAGCGCGACGGACAGCAATCAGCCCCAGCATTTT. V and J are TRBV9 and TRBJ1-5, with no clear D. There are 14 residues in the CDR3. The germline CDR1 and CDR2 sequences are SGDLS and YYNGEE. Trimming shortened V by 3 bases and J by 1 base, and 8 bases separated the two germline ends.